Each of the 15 T cell receptor beta chains below was sequenced from the same sample in a study of long-term antiretroviral therapy in people with HIV. Investigators performed immunoSEQ version v3.0 at survey level. The protocol was immunoSEQ multiplex PCR, while the TCRdb copy is restricted to in-frame clones and leaves out a portion. The sample shows approximately 28,000 clones, about 88% of them seen only once. This specimen was unsorted PBMCs, taken 2 years after starting antiretroviral therapy. These receptor sequences come from a man aged 45 to 65 with HIV.

The rearrangement links TRBV7-9 to TRBJ1-2, with a weak D call TRBD1 (5 bases). The CDR3 is 15 amino acids. The germline CDR1 and CDR2 sequences are SEHNR and FQNEAQ (reference sequence). V was pared by 2 bases and J by 4 bases, with 14 bases between. CDR3 bases: TGTGCCAGCAGCTTACTAGGATCAAGGGGCTATGGCTACACCTTC. It codes for CASSLLGSRGYGYTF.

The rearrangement joins TRBV4-3 to TRBJ2-5, with 14 nucleotides matching TRBD2. The CDR3 spans 18 residues. J was trimmed by 4 bases and V by 4 bases; bases with no gene match: 11. Germline V gene sequence: CDR1 LGHNA, CDR2 YSLEER. The CDR3 sequence is CASSPRLAGGVRGETQYF. In DNA form, the CDR3 reads TGCGCCAGCAGCCCCAGACTAGCGGGGGGGGTTCGGGGAGAGACCCAGTACTTC.

This chain links TRBV4-3 with TRBJ2-1; 8 bases map to TRBD2. The J segment lost 9 bases and the V segment lost 1 base, leaving 8 bases of the junction unmatched. Per germline, CDR1 LGHNA and CDR2 YSLEER. The CDR3 extends over 15 amino acids. DNA of the CDR3: TGCGCCAGCAGCCAAGTTCGGACTAGCCTCGGTGAGCAGTTCTTC. It encodes CASSQVRTSLGEQFF.

The chain joins TRBV19 to TRBJ2-3; possible D gene TRBD1, 6 bases. Trimming stripped 3 bases from V and 2 bases from J, with 9 bases between. Germline CDR1 and CDR2: LNHDA and SQIVND (reference sequence). This CDR3 region has 14 residues. This chain's CDR3 is CASSIPGDTDTQYF. The CDR3 DNA is TGTGCCAGTAGTATTCCAGGGGACACAGATACGCAGTATTTT.

The V gene is TRBV5-8, the J gene TRBJ2-1; TRBD1 is a possible D gene (5 bases). The germline CDR1 and CDR2 sequences are SGHTS and YDEGEE. V was pared by 0 bases and J by 7 bases, with 14 bases between. The CDR3 consists of 15 residues. The CDR3 spells CASSLEFAGKNEQFF. CDR3 sequence (DNA): TGTGCCAGCAGCTTGGAATTCGCAGGGAAGAATGAGCAGTTCTTC.

V usage is TRBV4-1 and J usage is TRBJ2-3; a possible D gene is TRBD2 (7 bases). The CDR3 is 13 residues long. The germline CDR1 and CDR2 sequences are MGHRA and YSYEKL. Trimming took off 4 bases at V and 6 bases at J, with 11 bases between the two ends. The CDR3 DNA follows: TGCGCCAGCAGCCTCGAGGGGGGGGATACGCAGTATTTT. As protein: CASSLEGGDTQYF.

The V gene is TRBV4-3, the J gene TRBJ2-3, with D perhaps matching TRBD1 (5 bases). With 4 bases removed from V and 1 base from J, the gap between germline ends came to 15 bases. The germline CDR1 and CDR2 sequences are LGHNA and YSLEER. The CDR3 contains 16 residues. CDR3 nucleotide sequence: TGCGCCAGCAGCCCCAGGGCCGGATGGGGCACAGATACGCAGTATTTT. As protein: CASSPRAGWGTDTQYF.

The V and J genes are TRBV18 and TRBJ1-2; no reliable D call. Trimming shortened V by 2 bases and J by 7 bases, and 8 bases separated the two germline ends. The CDR3 extends over 12 amino acids. The germline CDR1 and CDR2 sequences are KGHSH and LQKENI. CDR3 sequence: CASSPDPSGYTF. Here the CDR3 DNA reads TGTGCCAGCTCACCAGATCCGAGTGGCTACACCTTC.

The CDR3, as DNA: TGTGCCAGCAGAGGGCGGGATGAAAAACTGTTTTTT. Translation: CASRGRDEKLFF. V and J are TRBV2 and TRBJ1-4; D is undetermined. The CDR3 has 12 amino acids. Per the germline V gene, CDR1 is SNHLY and CDR2 is FYNNEI. The germline V and J ends were trimmed by 6 bases and 6 bases, with 8 bases remaining between them. The variable domain in full, with the rest retrieved from reference TRBV2 and TRBJ1-4, is EPEVTQTPSHQVTQMGQEVILRCVPISNHLYFYWYRQILGQKVEFLVSFYNNEISEKSEIFDDQFSVERPDGSNFTLKIRSTKLEDSAMYFCASRGRDEKLFFGSGTQLSVL.

J is TRBJ2-7 and V is TRBV19; D tentatively fits TRBD1 or TRBD2 (5 bases each). Germline CDR1 is LNHDA and CDR2 is SQIVND (reference sequence). Deletions cut 5 bases from V and 2 bases from J, with 13 bases between. This CDR3 is 14 amino acids long. The CDR3: CASSGGGVTYEQYF. In DNA form, the CDR3 reads TGTGCCAGTAGTGGTGGGGGAGTTACCTACGAGCAGTACTTC. The full variable domain, rest sourced from reference TRBV19 and TRBJ2-7, is DGGITQSPKYLFRKEGQNVTLSCEQNLNHDAMYWYRQDPGQGLRLIYYSQIVNDFQKGDIAEGYSVSREKKESFPLTVTSAQKNPTAFYLCASSGGGVTYEQYFGPGTRLTVT.

This rearrangement joins TRBV5-6 to TRBJ2-7, with D tentatively TRBD1 or TRBD2 (5 bases each). CDR1 is SGHDT, CDR2 YYEEEE, per germline. CDR3 length: 12 residues. V was shortened by 1 base and J by 6 bases, with 8 bases between the two germline ends. This chain's CDR3 is CASSLIGTEQYF. DNA of the CDR3: TGTGCCAGCAGCTTGATCGGGACCGAGCAGTACTTC.

This clone appeared once. J is TRBJ1-1 and V is TRBV28; a possible D gene is TRBD1 (5 bases). Germline assignment: CDR1 MDHEN and CDR2 SYDVKM. The V and J ends lost 2 bases and 3 bases respectively, with 28 bases between them. The length of the CDR3 is 20 residues. The CDR3 here is CASSLAYAGTLVRRDTEAFF. The CDR3 DNA sequence: TGTGCCAGCAGTTTAGCTTATGCAGGGACGTTAGTTAGGAGGGACACTGAAGCTTTCTTT.

The chain links TRBV19 to TRBJ2-1, with 9 bases fitting TRBD2. J was trimmed by 7 bases and V by 6 bases; bases with no gene match: 4. This CDR3 comprises 13 residues. Germline V gene lookup returns CDR1 LNHDA and CDR2 SQIVND (reference sequence). The CDR3 is CASRSSGINEQFF. The CDR3 region has the DNA TGTGCCAGTAGGTCTAGCGGGATTAATGAGCAGTTCTTC.

The chain carries TRBV18 and TRBJ1-4; 8 bases match TRBD1. Germline assignment: CDR1 KGHSH and CDR2 LQKENI. V shed 3 bases, J shed 6 bases, and the junction held 3 bases outside the gene matches. The CDR3 has 14 amino acids. This chain's CDR3 is CASSPQGADEKLFF. The CDR3 nucleotides are TGTGCCAGCTCACCCCAGGGGGCGGATGAAAAACTGTTTTTT.

The genes are TRBV11-2 and TRBJ2-7; 7 bases agree with TRBD2. Per germline, CDR1 SGHAT and CDR2 FQNNGV. This CDR3 contains 14 residues. Trimming at V came to 3 bases and at J to 7 bases, leaving 9 bases not matched to a gene. The CDR3 spells CASSFRGAGREQYF. The CDR3 DNA is TGTGCCAGCAGCTTTCGGGGAGCGGGGCGGGAGCAGTACTTC.